By sample share, the clone carrying this TCR beta chain is medium-sized. This specimen belongs to a study of blood T cell repertoires in COVID-19. Study summary: From the United States, Italy and Spain came samples of acute and convalescent COVID-19.

Ages ranged from about 18 to 89 years, with residence in some 25 US areas. Participant-reported clinical history was the basis for cohort assignment. Two negative PCRs, clearance, or symptom resolution were required of recovered Cohort 3 donors. This CDR3 is 15 amino acids long. Germline-derived CDR1 and CDR2 are MNHNS and SASEGT. Trimming removed 2 bases at V and 3 bases at J, with 14 bases between. Libraries were prepared by immunoSEQ multiplex PCR; TCRdb keeps only in-frame clonotypes and omits some of them. The sample contains 200,000 or so clones, about 80% of which appear only once. Sequences were obtained from PBMCs or T cells enriched from blood (not recorded which). The rearrangement uses TRBV6-1 and TRBJ2-7; D perhaps matches TRBD1 (6 bases). The clonotype comes from a man aged 40-55 years who had recovered from COVID-19. The chain's CDR3 is CASSEITGTFYEQYF. CDR3 nucleotide sequence: TGTGCCAGCAGTGAAATTACAGGGACCTTCTACGAGCAGTACTTC.